The 19 T cell receptor beta chains reported below all come from one sample, sequenced in a study of blood T cell repertoires in COVID-19. Data came from immunoSEQ multiplex PCR; TCRdb stores just in-frame clones and leaves some out. The table lists 100,000 to 150,000 clones, around three quarters of them singletons. Material for sequencing was peripheral blood. These receptors came from a man aged 35 to 55 with active or convalescent COVID-19.

The chain joins TRBV6-1 to TRBJ1-5; TRBD1 is a possible D gene (6 bases). The germline gives CDR1 MNHNS, CDR2 SASEGT. CDR3 length equals 18 residues. With 2 bases removed from V and 3 bases from J, the gap between germline ends came to 20 bases. The CDR3 loop reads CASSEIGGGARANQPQHF. For the CDR3, the DNA is TGTGCCAGCAGTGAAATAGGTGGGGGGGCTCGGGCCAATCAGCCCCAGCATTTT.

V usage is TRBV2 and J usage is TRBJ1-1, with 8 bases identical to TRBD1. Germline trimming cut 9 bases from V and 2 bases from J; bases unmatched to any gene: 5. CDR3 length: 13 residues. Germline loops: CDR1 SNHLY, CDR2 FYNNEI. CDR3 protein: CASYGQGNTEAFF. Written as DNA, the CDR3 is TGTGCCAGTTACGGACAGGGCAACACTGAAGCTTTCTTT. Drawing the rest from reference TRBV2 and TRBJ1-1, the complete variable domain is EPEVTQTPSHQVTQMGQEVILRCVPISNHLYFYWYRQILGQKVEFLVSFYNNEISEKSEIFDDQFSVERPDGSNFTLKIRSTKLEDSAMYFCASYGQGNTEAFFGQGTRLTVV.

This sequence joins TRBV15 and TRBJ2-4, with a possible D match to TRBD2 (6 bases). The CDR3 extends over 14 amino acids. The germline V gene has CDR1 LNHNV and CDR2 YYDKDF (reference sequence). With 8 bases removed from V and 1 base from J, the gap between germline ends came to 12 bases. The CDR3 region has the DNA TGTGCCACCGCTGGCGGGGCGGCCAAAAACATTCAGTACTTC. It translates to CATAGGAAKNIQYF.

The chain is built from TRBV27 and TRBJ1-1, with D possibly matching TRBD1 (6 bases). This CDR3 comprises 13 residues. Germline V lookup: CDR1 MNHEY, CDR2 SMNVEV (reference sequence). V was cut by 6 bases and J by 8 bases, with 16 bases left in between. In nucleotides, the CDR3 is TGTGCCAGCAGACGGGGGGCCCCTTGGGAAGCTTTCTTT. This gives the protein CASRRGAPWEAFF.

The V call is TRBV4-3, the J call TRBJ2-7, with a possible D match to TRBD1 (6 bases). Trimming took off 0 bases at V and 5 bases at J, with 11 bases between the two ends. The CDR3 consists of 14 residues. Germline CDR1 is LGHNA and CDR2 is YSLEER. CDR3 loop: CASSQDRTANEQYF. The CDR3 nucleotides read TGCGCCAGCAGCCAAGATAGGACAGCTAACGAGCAGTACTTC.

The chain uses TRBV28 and TRBJ1-2; a possible D gene is TRBD1 (6 bases). V was cut by 6 bases and J by 4 bases, with 21 bases left in between. CDR1 is MDHEN, CDR2 SYDVKM, per germline. This CDR3 spans 16 amino acids. CDR3 in DNA: TGTGCCAGCAGATTACAGGGTGCCCTCGATACCTATGGCTACACCTTC. Protein: CASRLQGALDTYGYTF.

The chain has TRBV5-1 and TRBJ2-7; 10 bases fit TRBD1. The trim removed 5 bases at V and 5 bases at J, leaving 4 bases unmatched. Per the germline V gene, CDR1 is SGHRS and CDR2 is YFSETQ. The CDR3 totals 13 residues. The CDR3 nucleotides read TGCGCCAGCAGGCCCGGGACAGGGGACGAGCAGTACTTC. Translated: CASRPGTGDEQYF.

This CDR3 is CASGDRDRGCAVRLLLQEPQHF. CDR3 bases: TGCGCCAGCGGAGACCGGGACAGGGGCTGTGCGGTGCGCTTATTGTTACAGGAGCCCCAGCATTTT. The chain combines TRBV5-1 with TRBJ1-5, with TRBD1 identical over 10 bases. CDR3 size: 22 residues. The germline CDR1 and CDR2 sequences are SGHRS and YFSETQ. The J segment lost 8 bases and the V segment lost 7 bases, leaving 33 bases of the junction unmatched.

This chain joins TRBV3-1 (or the pseudogene TRBV3-2) and TRBJ2-7, with D tentatively TRBD1 (5 bases). V lost 4 bases to trimming and J lost 2 bases, with 12 bases between them. Germline values: CDR1 LGHDT, CDR2 YNNKEL (reference sequence). This CDR3 has 14 residues. CDR3 amino acids: CASSPRKGAYEQYF. For the CDR3, the DNA is TGTGCCAGCAGCCCCCGGAAAGGGGCCTACGAGCAGTACTTC.

The V call is TRBV19, the J call TRBJ1-1; D unresolved. The CDR3 runs 16 residues. Germline values: CDR1 LNHDA, CDR2 SQIVND (reference sequence). Trimming stripped 6 bases from V and 0 bases from J, with 17 bases between. CDR3 protein: CASRGRRFGVNTEAFF. CDR3 DNA: TGTGCCAGTAGGGGGAGGAGGTTCGGCGTGAACACTGAAGCTTTCTTT. Filled out from reference TRBV19 and TRBJ1-1, the complete variable domain reads DGGITQSPKYLFRKEGQNVTLSCEQNLNHDAMYWYRQDPGQGLRLIYYSQIVNDFQKGDIAEGYSVSREKKESFPLTVTSAQKNPTAFYLCASRGRRFGVNTEAFFGQGTRLTVV.

The chain links TRBV5-1 to TRBJ2-3, with 8 bases aligning to TRBD2. The CDR3 runs 16 residues. Germline-derived CDR1 and CDR2 are SGHRS and YFSETQ. The J segment lost 2 bases and the V segment lost 0 bases, leaving 5 bases of the junction unmatched. DNA for the CDR3: TGCGCCAGCAGCTTGGTTGCGGGAGGATACACAGATACGCAGTATTTT. Protein product: CASSLVAGGYTDTQYF. The full variable domain, completed using reference TRBV5-1 and TRBJ2-3, is KAGVTQTPRYLIKTRGQQVTLSCSPISGHRSVSWYQQTPGQGLQFLFEYFSETQRNKGNFPGRFSGRQFSNSRSEMNVSTLELGDSALYLCASSLVAGGYTDTQYFGPGTRLTVL.

V usage is TRBV14 and J usage is TRBJ1-2; possibly TRBD1 for D (6 bases). There are 14 residues in the CDR3. Germline V gene sequence: CDR1 SGHDN, CDR2 FVKESK. The ends were cut back, 1 base at V and 9 bases at J, with 15 bases in the middle. The CDR3 loop is CASSQGGGGRRYTF. The DNA of the CDR3 is TGTGCCAGCAGCCAAGGGGGAGGGGGTAGGCGCTACACCTTC.

The chain joins TRBV4-1 to TRBJ2-1; D gene uncertain. Germline V CDR1 and CDR2: MGHRA, YSYEKL. Trimming stripped 4 bases from V and 1 base from J, with 5 bases between. This CDR3 comprises 13 residues. The CDR3: CASSPLSYNEQFF. CDR3 nucleotides: TGCGCCAGCAGCCCGTTATCCTACAATGAGCAGTTCTTC.

V and J are TRBV2 and TRBJ1-5, with 10 bases fitting TRBD1. The CDR3 consists of 16 residues. CDR1 is SNHLY and CDR2 is FYNNEI in the germline V gene. After removal of 4 bases from V and 4 bases from J, the junction contained 7 bases not matched to a gene. The CDR3 spells CASSGSRDRGNQPQHF. The CDR3 DNA reads TGTGCCAGCAGTGGGAGCAGGGACAGGGGAAATCAGCCCCAGCATTTT.

V is TRBV10-3 and J is TRBJ2-7, with 9 bases matching TRBD2. Germline loops: CDR1 ENHRY, CDR2 SYGVKD. The CDR3 is made up of 15 amino acids. The J segment lost 6 bases and the V segment lost 7 bases, leaving 13 bases of the junction unmatched. CDR3 sequence (DNA): TGTGCCATCACGCGGAACCCGGGACTAGCATCCGAGCAGTACTTC. Translating it yields CAITRNPGLASEQYF.

The genes are TRBV20-1 and TRBJ1-2, with 7 nucleotides matching TRBD1. This CDR3 spans 10 amino acids. CDR1 is DFQATT, CDR2 SNEGSKA, per germline (reference sequence). Trimming at V came to 6 bases and at J to 8 bases, leaving 3 bases not matched to a gene. CDR3 nucleotides: TGCAGTGCCCAGGGGGGAGGCTACACCTTC. Protein: CSAQGGGYTF.

This rearrangement joins TRBV19 to TRBJ2-1; tentatively, D is TRBD1 (5 bases). The germline gives CDR1 LNHDA, CDR2 SQIVND (reference sequence). Trimming took 3 bases from V and 0 from J, leaving 15 bases between them. The CDR3 totals 17 residues. CDR3 sequence reads: CASSITSGSGSYNEQFF. The DNA of the CDR3 is TGTGCCAGTAGTATCACCTCAGGGTCGGGCTCCTACAATGAGCAGTTCTTC.

The rearrangement uses TRBV7-3 and TRBJ2-1, with 14 positions matching TRBD2. The CDR3 consists of 17 residues. The trim removed 3 bases at V and 3 bases at J, leaving 4 bases unmatched. From germline, CDR1 is SGHTA and CDR2 FQGTGA. The DNA for the CDR3 is TGTGCCAGCAGCTTCGGACTAGCGGGGGGCCACTACAATGAGCAGTTCTTC. It yields the protein CASSFGLAGGHYNEQFF.

The J gene is TRBJ1-1, the V gene TRBV5-1; no clear D. Per germline, CDR1 SGHRS and CDR2 YFSETQ. The CDR3 has 13 amino acids. V was clipped by 3 bases and J by 2 bases, with 8 bases between them. This CDR3 is CASSSRGNTEAFF. DNA for the CDR3: TGCGCCAGCAGCTCGCGAGGAAACACTGAAGCTTTCTTT.